The following is a T cell receptor beta chain sequence with its context. The antigen remains undetermined. This sample was taken from a study of T cells after yellow fever vaccination. General study results and limits: The booster saw the reappearance of most primary-vaccination clones (approximately 97% CD4, 88% CD8). There was a small share of clonotypes that showed up in both the CD4 and CD8 compartments. High-abundance clonotypes from the bulk population could contaminate FACS-sorted repertoires.

CDR1 and CDR2 from the germline V gene are SGHKS and YYEKEE (reference sequence). The CDR3 contains 16 residues. Unmatched junction bases numbered 6, after V lost 0 bases and J lost 3 bases. In making TCR cDNA, 5'RACE template switching added a universal primer site and UMIs to it. Via MiXCR, TCRdb re-called the 5' RACE reads, giving one row per CDR3 protein. This sample has about 340,000 distinct CDR3 sequences, with approximately 9% found just once. The clonotype originates from a man aged 18 to 29 who received the YFV17D yellow fever vaccine. Sample: PBMCs, taken on the day of the first yellow fever vaccination. V is TRBV5-5 and J is TRBJ2-7; 10 bases are a match to TRBD2. The CDR3, as DNA: TGTGCCAGCAGCTTGGAGGCTAGCGGGGGTTACTACGAGCAGTACTTC. Residues: CASSLEASGGYYEQYF.